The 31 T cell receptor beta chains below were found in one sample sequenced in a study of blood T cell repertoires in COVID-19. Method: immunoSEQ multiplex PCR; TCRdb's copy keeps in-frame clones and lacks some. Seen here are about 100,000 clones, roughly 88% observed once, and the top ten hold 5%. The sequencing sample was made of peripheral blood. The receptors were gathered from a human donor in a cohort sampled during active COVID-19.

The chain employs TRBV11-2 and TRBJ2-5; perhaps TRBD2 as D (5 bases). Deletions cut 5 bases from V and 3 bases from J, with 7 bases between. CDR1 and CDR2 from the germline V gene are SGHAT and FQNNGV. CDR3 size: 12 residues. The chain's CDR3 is CASSTREETQYF. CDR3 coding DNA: TGTGCCAGCAGCACTAGAGAAGAGACCCAGTACTTC.

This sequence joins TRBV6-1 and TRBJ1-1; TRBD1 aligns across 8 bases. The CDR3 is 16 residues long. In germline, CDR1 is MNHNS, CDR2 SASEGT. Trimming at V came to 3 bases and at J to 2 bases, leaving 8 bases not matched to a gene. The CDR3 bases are TGTGCCAGCAGTGACGCCGTCGGACAGGGCAACACTGAAGCTTTCTTT. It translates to CASSDAVGQGNTEAFF.

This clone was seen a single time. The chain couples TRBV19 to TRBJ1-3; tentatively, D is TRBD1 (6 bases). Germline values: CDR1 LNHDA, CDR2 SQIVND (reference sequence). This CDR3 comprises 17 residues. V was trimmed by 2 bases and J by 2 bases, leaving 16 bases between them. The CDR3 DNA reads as TGTGCCAGTAGTATAAGTGGGACGGGACACCCTGGAAACACCATATATTTT. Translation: CASSISGTGHPGNTIYF.

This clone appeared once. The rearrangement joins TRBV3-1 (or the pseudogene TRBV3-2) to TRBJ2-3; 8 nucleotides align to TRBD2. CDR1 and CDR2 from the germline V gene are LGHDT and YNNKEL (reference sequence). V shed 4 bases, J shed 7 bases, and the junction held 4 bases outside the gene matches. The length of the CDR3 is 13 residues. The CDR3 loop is CASSPRGGHTQYF. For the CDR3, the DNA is TGTGCCAGCAGCCCCCGGGGGGGCCATACGCAGTATTTT.

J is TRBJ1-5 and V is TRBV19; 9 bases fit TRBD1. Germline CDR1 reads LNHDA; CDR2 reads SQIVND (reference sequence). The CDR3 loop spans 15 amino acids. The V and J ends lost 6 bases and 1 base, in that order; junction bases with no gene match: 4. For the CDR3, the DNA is TGTGCCAGTAGAAGGGACAGGGTAAGCAATCAGCCCCAGCATTTT. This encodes CASRRDRVSNQPQHF.

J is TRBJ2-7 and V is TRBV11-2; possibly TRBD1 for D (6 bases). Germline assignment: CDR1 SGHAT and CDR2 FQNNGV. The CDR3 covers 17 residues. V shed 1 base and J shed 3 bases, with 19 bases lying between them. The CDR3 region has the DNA TGTGCCAGCAGCTTAGTCACCGGAAGACAGGTGGACTACGAGCAGTACTTC. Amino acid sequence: CASSLVTGRQVDYEQYF.

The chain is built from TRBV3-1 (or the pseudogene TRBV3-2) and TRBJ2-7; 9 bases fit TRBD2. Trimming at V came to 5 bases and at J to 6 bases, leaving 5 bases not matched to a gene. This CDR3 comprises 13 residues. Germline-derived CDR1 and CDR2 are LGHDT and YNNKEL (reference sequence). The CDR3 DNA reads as TGTGCCAGCAGCGCGAAACTAGCGGGCGAGCAGTACTTC. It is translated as CASSAKLAGEQYF.

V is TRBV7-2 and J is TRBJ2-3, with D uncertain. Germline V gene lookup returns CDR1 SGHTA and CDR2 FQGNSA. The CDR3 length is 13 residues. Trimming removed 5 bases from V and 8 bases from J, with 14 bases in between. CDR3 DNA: TGTGCCAGCAGCGCGCCCTTCCCGGGTACGCAGTATTTT. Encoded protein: CASSAPFPGTQYF. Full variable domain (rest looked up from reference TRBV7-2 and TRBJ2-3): GAGVSQSPSNKVTEKGKDVELRCDPISGHTALYWYRQSLGQGLEFLIYFQGNSAPDKSGLPSDRFSAERTGGSVSTLTIQRTQQEDSAVYLCASSAPFPGTQYFGPGTRLTVL.

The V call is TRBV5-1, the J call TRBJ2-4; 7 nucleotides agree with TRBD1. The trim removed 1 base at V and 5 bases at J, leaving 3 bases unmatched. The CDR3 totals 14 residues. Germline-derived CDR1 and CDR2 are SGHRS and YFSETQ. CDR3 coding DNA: TGCGCCAGCAGCTTGCCGACAGGGCAAAACATTCAGTACTTC. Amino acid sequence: CASSLPTGQNIQYF.

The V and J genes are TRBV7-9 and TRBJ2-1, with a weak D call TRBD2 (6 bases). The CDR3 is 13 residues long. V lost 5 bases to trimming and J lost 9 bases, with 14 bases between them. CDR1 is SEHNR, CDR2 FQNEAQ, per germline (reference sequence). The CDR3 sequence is CASSAGPGTEQFF. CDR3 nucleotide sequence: TGTGCCAGCAGCGCGGGGCCCGGTACTGAGCAGTTCTTC.

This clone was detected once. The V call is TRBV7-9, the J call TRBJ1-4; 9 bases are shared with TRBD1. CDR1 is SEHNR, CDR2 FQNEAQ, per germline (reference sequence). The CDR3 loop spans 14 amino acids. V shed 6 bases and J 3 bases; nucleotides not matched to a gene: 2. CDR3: CASSRQGANEKLFF. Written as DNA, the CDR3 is TGTGCCAGCAGTCGACAGGGGGCTAATGAAAAACTGTTTTTT.

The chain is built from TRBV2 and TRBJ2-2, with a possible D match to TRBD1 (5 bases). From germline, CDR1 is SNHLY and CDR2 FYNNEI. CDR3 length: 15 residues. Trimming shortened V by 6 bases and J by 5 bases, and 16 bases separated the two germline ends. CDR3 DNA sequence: TGTGCCAGCAGCCCGGACACGTTAACGACCGGGGAGCTGTTTTTT. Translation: CASSPDTLTTGELFF.

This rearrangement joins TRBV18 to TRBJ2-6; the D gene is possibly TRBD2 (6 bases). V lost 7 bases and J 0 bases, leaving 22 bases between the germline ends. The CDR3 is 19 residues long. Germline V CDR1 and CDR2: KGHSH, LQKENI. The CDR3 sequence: CASLDLRGGYHSGANVLTF. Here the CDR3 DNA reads TGTGCCAGCTTAGATCTGAGGGGAGGCTACCACTCTGGGGCCAACGTCCTGACTTTC.

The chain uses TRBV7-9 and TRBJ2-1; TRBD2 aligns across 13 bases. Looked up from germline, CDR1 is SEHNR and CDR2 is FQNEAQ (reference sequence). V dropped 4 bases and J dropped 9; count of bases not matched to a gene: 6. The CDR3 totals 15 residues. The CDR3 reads CASSSGLAGVTEQFF. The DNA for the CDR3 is TGTGCCAGCAGCTCCGGACTAGCGGGAGTTACTGAGCAGTTCTTC.

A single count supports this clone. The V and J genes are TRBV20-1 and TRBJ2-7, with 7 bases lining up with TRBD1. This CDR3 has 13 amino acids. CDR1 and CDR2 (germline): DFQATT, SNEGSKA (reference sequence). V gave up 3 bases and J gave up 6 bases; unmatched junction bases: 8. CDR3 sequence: CSASRTGAGEQYF. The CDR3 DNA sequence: TGCAGTGCTAGTAGAACAGGGGCAGGCGAGCAGTACTTC.

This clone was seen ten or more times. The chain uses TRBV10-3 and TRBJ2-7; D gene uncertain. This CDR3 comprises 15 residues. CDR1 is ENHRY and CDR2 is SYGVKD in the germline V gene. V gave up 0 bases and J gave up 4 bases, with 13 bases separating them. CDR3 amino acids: CAISESGGKAYEQYF. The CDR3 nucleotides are TGTGCCATCAGTGAGTCGGGTGGAAAAGCGTACGAGCAGTACTTC.

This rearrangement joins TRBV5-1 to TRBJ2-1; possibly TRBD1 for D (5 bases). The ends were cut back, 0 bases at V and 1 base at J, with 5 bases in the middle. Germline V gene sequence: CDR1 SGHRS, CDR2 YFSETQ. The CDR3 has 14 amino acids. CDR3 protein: CASSLAGSYNEQFF. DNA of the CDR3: TGCGCCAGCAGCTTGGCAGGGTCCTACAATGAGCAGTTCTTC.

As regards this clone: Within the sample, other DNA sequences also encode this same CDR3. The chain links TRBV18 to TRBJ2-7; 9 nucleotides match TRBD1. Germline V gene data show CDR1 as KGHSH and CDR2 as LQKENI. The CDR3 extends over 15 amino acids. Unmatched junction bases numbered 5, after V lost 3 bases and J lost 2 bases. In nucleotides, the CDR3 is TGTGCCAGCTCACCCCCGGGACAGGGCGCCTACGAGCAGTACTTC. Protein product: CASSPPGQGAYEQYF.

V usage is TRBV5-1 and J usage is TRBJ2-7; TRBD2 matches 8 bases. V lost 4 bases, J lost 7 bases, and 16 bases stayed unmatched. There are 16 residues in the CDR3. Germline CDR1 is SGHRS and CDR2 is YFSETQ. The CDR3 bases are TGCGCCAGCAGCGCCGGGGGAGCAGCGGGAGCTCAAGAGCAGTACTTC. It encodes CASSAGGAAGAQEQYF.

The DNA for the CDR3 is TGTGCCAGTACAGAGAGCTCCTACAATGAGCAGTTCTTC. Encoded protein: CASTESSYNEQFF. V and J are TRBV7-9 and TRBJ2-1; D uncertain. V dropped 9 bases and J dropped 0 bases, with 9 bases sitting between them. CDR1 is SEHNR, CDR2 FQNEAQ, per germline (reference sequence). The CDR3 length is 13 residues. The full variable domain, with the rest looked up from reference TRBV7-9 and TRBJ2-1, is DTGVSQNPRHKITKRGQNVTFRCDPISEHNRLYWYRQTLGQGPEFLTYFQNEAQLEKSRLLSDRFSAERPKGSFSTLEIQRTEQGDSAMYLCASTESSYNEQFFGPGTRLTVL.

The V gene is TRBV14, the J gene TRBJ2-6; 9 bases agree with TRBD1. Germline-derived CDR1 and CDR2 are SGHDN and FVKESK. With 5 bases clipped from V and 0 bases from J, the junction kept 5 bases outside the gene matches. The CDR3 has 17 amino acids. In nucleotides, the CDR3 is TGTGCCAGCAGCATGCGGACAGGGGCCTCTGGGGCCAACGTCCTGACTTTC. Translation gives CASSMRTGASGANVLTF.

DNA for the CDR3: TGTGCCACCAGTGAAAAGCCGGGACTAGCGTATGGGGTCGAGACCCAGTACTTC. It translates to CATSEKPGLAYGVETQYF. This chain uses TRBV24-1 with TRBJ2-5; 10 nucleotides align to TRBD2. The CDR3 spans 18 residues. CDR1 is KGHDR, CDR2 SFDVKD, per germline. V trimming: 4 bases; J trimming: 5 bases; junction bases outside the gene matches: 15.

CDR3 region: CASSSGTSVTGELFF. The CDR3, as DNA: TGTGCCAGCAGCTCCGGGACTAGCGTCACCGGGGAGCTGTTTTTT. V is TRBV27 and J is TRBJ2-2, with 10 bases matching TRBD2. Germline CDR1 reads MNHEY; CDR2 reads SMNVEV (reference sequence). This CDR3 has 15 amino acids. Trimming took 6 bases from V and 4 from J; bases not matched to a gene: 5.

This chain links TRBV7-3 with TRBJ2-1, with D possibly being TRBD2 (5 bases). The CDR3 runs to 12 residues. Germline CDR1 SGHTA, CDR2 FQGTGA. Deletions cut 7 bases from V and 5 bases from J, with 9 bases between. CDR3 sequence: CASTGRDNEQFF. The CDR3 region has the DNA TGTGCCAGCACCGGGCGGGACAATGAGCAGTTCTTC.

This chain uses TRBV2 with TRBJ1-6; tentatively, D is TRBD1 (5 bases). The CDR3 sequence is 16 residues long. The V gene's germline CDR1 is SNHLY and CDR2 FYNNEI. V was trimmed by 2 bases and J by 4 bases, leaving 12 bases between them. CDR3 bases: TGTGCCAGCAGTGAATTGGTGACAGCTTATAATTCACCCCTCCACTTT. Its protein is CASSELVTAYNSPLHF.

The CDR3 reads CASSRQTSGSQETQYF. The CDR3 coding sequence is TGTGCCAGCAGCCGACAGACTAGCGGGAGCCAAGAGACCCAGTACTTC. This rearrangement joins TRBV9 to TRBJ2-5, with 12 bases lining up with TRBD2. CDR1 and CDR2 (germline): SGDLS, YYNGEE. CDR3 length: 16 amino acids. The J segment lost 1 base and the V segment lost 4 bases, leaving 5 bases of the junction unmatched.

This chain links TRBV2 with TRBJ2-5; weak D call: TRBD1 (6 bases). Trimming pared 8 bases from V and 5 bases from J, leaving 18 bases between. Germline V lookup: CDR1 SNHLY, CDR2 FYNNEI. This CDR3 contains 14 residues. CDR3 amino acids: CASGPGHKGETQYF. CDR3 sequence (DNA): TGTGCCAGCGGCCCGGGACACAAAGGGGAGACCCAGTACTTC.

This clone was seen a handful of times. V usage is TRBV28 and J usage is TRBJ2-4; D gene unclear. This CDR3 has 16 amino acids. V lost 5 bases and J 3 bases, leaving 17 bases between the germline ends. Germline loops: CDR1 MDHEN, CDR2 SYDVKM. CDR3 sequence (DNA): TGTGCCAGCAGTCCCCAATTTAGAAGTGACAAAAACATTCAGTACTTC. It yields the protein CASSPQFRSDKNIQYF.

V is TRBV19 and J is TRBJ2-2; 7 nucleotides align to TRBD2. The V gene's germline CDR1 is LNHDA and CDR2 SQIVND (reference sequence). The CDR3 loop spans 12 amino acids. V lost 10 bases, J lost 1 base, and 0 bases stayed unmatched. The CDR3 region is CATSGNTGELFF. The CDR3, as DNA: TGTGCCACTAGCGGGAACACCGGGGAGCTGTTTTTT.

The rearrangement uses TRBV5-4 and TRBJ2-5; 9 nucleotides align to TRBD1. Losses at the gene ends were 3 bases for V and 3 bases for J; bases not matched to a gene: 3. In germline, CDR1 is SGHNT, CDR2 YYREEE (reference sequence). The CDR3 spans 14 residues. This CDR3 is CASSSGTGKETQYF. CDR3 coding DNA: TGTGCCAGCAGCTCTGGGACAGGGAAAGAGACCCAGTACTTC.

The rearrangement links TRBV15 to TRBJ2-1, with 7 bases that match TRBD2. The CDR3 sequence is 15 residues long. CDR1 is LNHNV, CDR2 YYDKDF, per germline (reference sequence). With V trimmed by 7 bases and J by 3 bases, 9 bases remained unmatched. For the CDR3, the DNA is TGTGCCACCACCTTAGCGGGTAACGACTACAATGAGCAGTTCTTC. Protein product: CATTLAGNDYNEQFF.